A single sample is the source of the 20 T cell receptor beta chains below, sequenced in a study of patients and donors after allogeneic stem cell transplantation. TCRdb reprocessed the RT-PCR reads via MiXCR and lists one record per CDR3 protein. This table holds hundreds of thousands of distinct CDR3 sequences, 11% to 15% found once. The sequencing input was blood, either unsorted or a sorted T cell fraction (not recorded which). Source of these receptors: a human donor who was either an allogeneic HSCT recipient or a stem cell or donor lymphocyte infusion donor (not recorded which). It is not recorded whose cells these are; they may come from a transplant donor.

This clonotype has at least ten counts. As DNA, the CDR3 is TGTGCCAGCAGTTCACGACAGGGAGCTGGTTCACCCCTCCACTTT. This sequence encodes CASSSRQGAGSPLHF. The genes are TRBV12-3 or TRBV12-4 and TRBJ1-6, with 7 positions matching TRBD1. The CDR3 consists of 15 residues. Losses at the gene ends were 4 bases for V and 9 bases for J; bases not matched to a gene: 9.

This clonotype has a handful of counts. CDR3 nucleotides: TGTGCCAGCAGTTACTCGACGAGGTCGGACGAGCAGTACTTC. Its translation: CASSYSTRSDEQYF. The chain links TRBV6-5 to TRBJ2-7; unclear D gene. Germline CDR1 MNHEY, CDR2 SVGAGI. The CDR3 runs 14 residues. The V end was cut by 0 bases, the J end by 5 bases, with 11 bases between.

The sample holds a few counts of this clonotype. The chain is built from TRBV20-1 and TRBJ1-1; 9 positions agree with TRBD1. The germline V gene has CDR1 DFQATT and CDR2 SNEGSKA (reference sequence). The CDR3 totals 13 residues. V shed 4 bases, J shed 10 bases, and the junction held 10 bases outside the gene matches. The CDR3 nucleotides are TGCAGTGCTACACCGGGACAGGGACCTAGAGCTTTCTTT. It is translated as CSATPGQGPRAFF.

The rearrangement uses TRBV7-9 and TRBJ2-5; possible D gene TRBD1, 6 bases. Germline CDR1 is SEHNR and CDR2 is FQNEAQ (reference sequence). The CDR3 length is 12 residues. Trimming removed 3 bases from V and 5 bases from J, with 7 bases in between. The chain's CDR3 is CASSFTGETQYF. The CDR3 DNA sequence: TGTGCCAGCAGCTTTACAGGGGAGACCCAGTACTTC.

There are many counts of this clonotype. This chain connects TRBV9 to TRBJ2-2; TRBD1 aligns across 7 bases. Trimming removed 0 bases from V and 1 base from J; junction bases left unmatched: 6. Germline CDR1 is SGDLS and CDR2 is YYNGEE. The CDR3 sequence is 17 residues long. The CDR3: CASSVAITGVNTGELFF. Here the CDR3 DNA reads TGTGCCAGCAGCGTAGCTATCACAGGGGTGAACACCGGGGAGCTGTTTTTT.

The table lists this clonotype with many counts. This chain uses TRBV4-2 with TRBJ2-2, with TRBD2 matching over 9 bases. Trimming cost V 0 bases and J 0 bases; bases outside gene matches: 5. The CDR3 consists of 18 residues. Germline loops: CDR1 LGHNA, CDR2 YNFKEQ. In nucleotides, the CDR3 is TGTGCCAGCAGCCAAGATTCTAGCGGGATCGCGAACACCGGGGAGCTGTTTTTT. Its protein product is CASSQDSSGIANTGELFF.

The chain uses TRBV27 and TRBJ2-2; 9 bases agree with TRBD2. The CDR3 is 17 amino acids. Germline trimming cut 2 bases from V and 1 base from J; bases unmatched to any gene: 5. CDR1 and CDR2 (germline): MNHEY, SMNVEV (reference sequence). In DNA form, the CDR3 reads TGTGCCAGCAGTTTACTCCCTAGCGGGGTGAACACCGGGGAGCTGTTTTTT. It encodes CASSLLPSGVNTGELFF.

This clonotype was found a few times. The chain employs TRBV3-1 and TRBJ2-2, with TRBD2 identical over 8 bases. The CDR3 is 16 residues long. V gave up 6 bases and J gave up 1 base; unmatched junction bases: 7. Germline CDR1 reads LGHDT; CDR2 reads YNNKEL (reference sequence). This CDR3 is CASRFSGTRNTGELFF. In DNA form, the CDR3 reads TGTGCCAGCAGATTCTCCGGGACTAGGAACACCGGGGAGCTGTTTTTT.

This clonotype was counted many times. V usage is TRBV5-1 and J usage is TRBJ1-2; 8 nucleotides agree with TRBD1. The junction had 9 bases not matched to a gene; V was cut back by 5 bases and J by 6 bases. The germline V gene encodes CDR1 SGHRS and CDR2 YFSETQ. This CDR3 spans 14 amino acids. CDR3 loop: CASSSTGQGHGYTF. CDR3 nucleotides: TGCGCCAGCAGTTCTACCGGACAGGGCCATGGCTACACCTTC.

This clonotype was observed at least ten times. This rearrangement joins TRBV4-2 to TRBJ2-1; 8 bases match TRBD2. Germline-derived CDR1 and CDR2 are LGHNA and YNFKEQ. Trimming at V came to 4 bases and at J to 0 bases, leaving 2 bases not matched to a gene. The CDR3 contains 15 residues. Here the CDR3 DNA reads TGTGCCAGCAGCCCAGCGGGAGTCTCCTACAATGAGCAGTTCTTC. Amino acid sequence: CASSPAGVSYNEQFF.

The table lists this clonotype with a few counts. The chain carries TRBV30 and TRBJ1-6; D remains unclear. The CDR3 is 15 amino acids. Per germline, CDR1 GTSNPN and CDR2 SVGIG (reference sequence). Trimming cost V 5 bases and J 5 bases, with 16 bases left between them. The chain's CDR3 is CAWSGFTNNNSPLHF. CDR3 in DNA: TGTGCCTGGTCCGGTTTTACTAATAATAATTCACCCCTCCACTTT.

This clonotype was picked up many times. This chain links TRBV4-3 with TRBJ2-7, with 10 positions matching TRBD1. The CDR3 has 15 residues. The V gene's germline CDR1 is LGHNA and CDR2 YSLEER. Trimming took 4 bases from V and 3 from J; bases not matched to a gene: 6. CDR3 nucleotides: TGCGCCAGCAGCCCCAGACAGGGGGCGCGCTACGAGCAGTACTTC. Residues: CASSPRQGARYEQYF.

The genes are TRBV24-1 and TRBJ2-1, with TRBD1 identical over 10 bases. Per the germline V gene, CDR1 is KGHDR and CDR2 is SFDVKD. V gave up 6 bases and J gave up 0 bases; unmatched junction bases: 1. The CDR3 consists of 15 residues. The CDR3 DNA sequence: TGTGCCACCAGTAGACAGGGGGCCTCCTACAATGAGCAGTTCTTC. Protein sequence: CATSRQGASYNEQFF.

This clonotype came up many times. This sequence joins TRBV5-1 and TRBJ2-7, with 7 bases identical to TRBD2. CDR1 is SGHRS, CDR2 YFSETQ, per germline. This CDR3 is built from 15 residues. The junction had 12 bases not matched to a gene; V was cut back by 2 bases and J by 7 bases. The DNA of the CDR3 is TGCGCCAGCAGCTTTGAGATGGGAGGGCCAAAAGAGCAGTACTTC. It is translated as CASSFEMGGPKEQYF.

This clonotype has at least ten counts. The V call is TRBV5-4, the J call TRBJ2-1; a weak D match, TRBD2 (6 bases). The CDR3 is 16 amino acids. V lost 0 bases and J 3 bases, leaving 13 bases between the germline ends. Germline V CDR1 and CDR2: SGHNT, YYREEE (reference sequence). As DNA, the CDR3 is TGTGCCAGCAGCTTGGACGCGGGGCGCATCTACAATGAGCAGTTCTTC. Translation: CASSLDAGRIYNEQFF.

The rearrangement links TRBV7-2 to TRBJ1-2; D unresolved. CDR3 length: 12 amino acids. Germline V gives CDR1 SGHTA, CDR2 FQGNSA. V was clipped by 8 bases and J by 6 bases, with 13 bases between them. This CDR3 reads CASLGQLDGYTF. CDR3 coding DNA: TGTGCCAGCCTCGGGCAGTTAGATGGCTACACCTTC.

This clonotype was picked up many times. The rearrangement joins TRBV5-4 to TRBJ2-6; D not resolved. This CDR3 spans 13 amino acids. The germline gives CDR1 SGHNT, CDR2 YYREEE (reference sequence). Trimming stripped 4 bases from V and 4 bases from J, with 6 bases between. The CDR3 loop reads CASSQAGANVLTF. CDR3 sequence (DNA): TGTGCCAGCAGCCAAGCCGGGGCCAACGTCCTGACTTTC.

The gene calls are TRBV3-1 and TRBJ1-6; D ambiguous. This CDR3 has 18 amino acids. V was clipped by 0 bases and J by 0 bases, with 12 bases between them. Germline V gives CDR1 LGHDT, CDR2 YNNKEL (reference sequence). This chain's CDR3 is CASSQEPPSSSYNSPLHF. DNA of the CDR3: TGTGCCAGCAGCCAAGAACCCCCCTCAAGCTCCTATAATTCACCCCTCCACTTT. The full variable domain, completed using reference TRBV3-1 and TRBJ1-6, is DTAVSQTPKYLVTQMGNDKSIKCEQNLGHDTMYWYKQDSKKFLKIMFSYNNKELIINETVPNRFSPKSPDKAHLNLHINSLELGDSAVYFCASSQEPPSSSYNSPLHFGNGTRLTVT.

This clonotype showed up just a few times. DNA of the CDR3: TGTGCCAGCAGTGACGGGGTCGGGTTCAGCTCTGGAAACACCATATATTTT. This sequence encodes CASSDGVGFSSGNTIYF. This chain connects TRBV6-1 to TRBJ1-3; D unresolved. Trimming removed 3 bases from V and 0 bases from J, with 15 bases in between. Germline V gives CDR1 MNHNS, CDR2 SASEGT. The CDR3 extends over 17 amino acids.

The rearrangement joins TRBV20-1 to TRBJ2-3; no firm D call. Germline loops: CDR1 DFQATT, CDR2 SNEGSKA (reference sequence). Trimming shortened V by 3 bases and J by 0 bases, and 10 bases separated the two germline ends. This CDR3 has 14 residues. The DNA for the CDR3 is TGCAGTGCTAGTGGGTGGGAAAGCACAGATACGCAGTATTTT. Protein: CSASGWESTDTQYF.